These 14 T cell receptor beta chains were all obtained from the same sample, sequenced in a study of cytotoxic CD8 clonotypes in ibrutinib-treated CLL. Data came from immunoSEQ multiplex PCR; TCRdb stores just in-frame clones and leaves some out. The sample shows approximately 100,000 clones, around 80% of them seen only once. Sequencing was performed on PBMCs, taken after 12 months of ibrutinib treatment. The source is a human donor with chronic lymphocytic leukemia.

V gene TRBV11-3 combines with J gene TRBJ2-2; TRBD1 might be the D (6 bases). Germline lookup yields CDR1 SGHNT and CDR2 YENEEA. The CDR3 covers 16 residues. V gave up 5 bases and J gave up 0 bases, with 13 bases separating them. CDR3 sequence (DNA): TGTGCCAGCAGCAGGGGACAATTGACGAACACCGGGGAGCTGTTTTTT. Its translation is CASSRGQLTNTGELFF. The full variable domain, rest sourced from reference TRBV11-3 and TRBJ2-2, is EAGVVQSPRYKIIEKKQPVAFWCNPISGHNTLYWYLQNLGQGPELLIRYENEEAVDDSQLPKDRFSAERLKGVDSTLKIQPAELGDSAVYLCASSRGQLTNTGELFFGEGSRLTVL.

The chain has TRBV6-1 and TRBJ2-7; a possible D gene is TRBD2 (6 bases). Trimming pared 4 bases from V and 4 bases from J, leaving 14 bases between. This CDR3 contains 14 residues. Germline V gives CDR1 MNHNS, CDR2 SASEGT. CDR3 loop: CASSVEGSRYEQYF. CDR3 nucleotide sequence: TGTGCCAGCAGTGTGGAGGGGTCGAGGTACGAGCAGTACTTC.

This sequence joins TRBV7-3 and TRBJ2-3; 12 nucleotides match TRBD2. Germline trimming cut 5 bases from V and 5 bases from J; bases unmatched to any gene: 2. The CDR3 consists of 14 residues. CDR1 and CDR2 from the germline V gene are SGHTA and FQGTGA. This chain's CDR3 is CASSQTSGGDTQYF. The CDR3, as DNA: TGTGCCAGCAGCCAGACTAGCGGGGGAGATACGCAGTATTTT. Drawing the rest from reference TRBV7-3 and TRBJ2-3, the complete variable domain is GAGVSQTPSNKVTEKGKYVELRCDPISGHTALYWYRQSLGQGPEFLIYFQGTGAADDSGLPNDRFFAVRPEGSVSTLKIQRTERGDSAVYLCASSQTSGGDTQYFGPGTRLTVL.

The chain links TRBV9 to TRBJ2-3; possible D gene TRBD1, 5 bases. Looked up from germline, CDR1 is SGDLS and CDR2 is YYNGEE. The CDR3 has 14 amino acids. Trimming removed 3 bases from V and 3 bases from J, with 11 bases in between. The CDR3 nucleotides are TGTGCCAGCAGCGCTCAGGGTTCGACAGATACGCAGTATTTT. Protein: CASSAQGSTDTQYF.

This chain joins TRBV5-5 and TRBJ1-2, with unresolved D. This CDR3 has 12 amino acids. Per germline, CDR1 SGHKS and CDR2 YYEKEE (reference sequence). V was clipped by 1 base and J by 6 bases, with 7 bases between them. The CDR3 spells CASSLRWDGYTF. The DNA for the CDR3 is TGTGCCAGCAGCTTGCGGTGGGATGGCTACACCTTC.

The chain employs TRBV9 and TRBJ2-7; 16 bases line up with TRBD2. CDR3 length: 19 residues. CDR1 and CDR2 from the germline V gene are SGDLS and YYNGEE. V dropped 4 bases and J dropped 1; count of bases not matched to a gene: 11. The CDR3 sequence: CASSITGTSGGARSYEQYF. CDR3 sequence (DNA): TGTGCCAGCAGCATCACCGGGACTAGCGGGGGGGCCCGATCCTACGAGCAGTACTTC.

The V call is TRBV2, the J call TRBJ1-1, with D perhaps matching TRBD1 (6 bases). Germline CDR1 and CDR2: SNHLY and FYNNEI. The CDR3 runs to 15 residues. With 5 bases removed from V and 4 bases from J, the gap between germline ends came to 17 bases. The CDR3: CASSFSTGIGTEAFF. The CDR3 nucleotides are TGTGCCAGCAGTTTCTCTACAGGGATTGGCACTGAAGCTTTCTTT.

The CDR3 spells CASSPGQTTDTQYF. DNA of the CDR3: TGCGCCAGCAGCCCGGGACAAACCACAGATACGCAGTATTTT. The chain couples TRBV5-1 to TRBJ2-3, with D tentatively TRBD1 (6 bases). Trimming stripped 4 bases from V and 2 bases from J, with 11 bases between. The germline CDR1 and CDR2 sequences are SGHRS and YFSETQ. CDR3 size: 14 residues.

The V gene is TRBV10-1, the J gene TRBJ2-3; D gene uncertain. Germline values: CDR1 WNHNN, CDR2 SYGVQD (reference sequence). The length of the CDR3 is 11 residues. V shed 6 bases and J shed 6 bases, with 7 bases lying between them. CDR3 sequence: CASSKMDTQYF. DNA of the CDR3: TGCGCCAGCAGCAAAATGGATACGCAGTATTTT.

Turning to this clone: A clone one base away is much larger, so this may be a read error. At the DNA level, this CDR3 is encoded by other sequences in the same sample as well. The gene calls are TRBV28 and TRBJ1-1; D may be TRBD1 (5 bases). The V end lost 7 bases, the J end lost 11 bases, and 14 bases lay between the germline ends. This CDR3 has 11 residues. Per germline, CDR1 MDHEN and CDR2 SYDVKM. The CDR3 DNA reads TGTGCCAGCACCTCTGACAGAGGGGCTTTCTTT. Residues: CASTSDRGAFF. The entire variable domain, with the rest obtained from reference TRBV28 and TRBJ1-1, is as follows: DVKVTQSSRYLVKRTGEKVFLECVQDMDHENMFWYRQDPGLGLRLIYFSYDVKMKEKGDIPEGYSVSREKKERFSLILESASTNQTSMYLCASTSDRGAFFGQGTRLTVV.

This chain connects TRBV29-1 to TRBJ1-2; 11 positions agree with TRBD1. V shed 7 bases and J 3 bases; nucleotides not matched to a gene: 4. Germline V gene data show CDR1 as SQVTM and CDR2 as ANQGSEA. The CDR3 is 13 amino acids. CDR3 region: CSASGQGDYGYTF. DNA of the CDR3: TGCAGCGCCTCGGGACAGGGGGACTATGGCTACACCTTC.

The chain carries TRBV28 and TRBJ2-3; no definite D call. V dropped 7 bases and J dropped 0 bases, with 17 bases sitting between them. CDR3 length: 16 amino acids. The germline V gene has CDR1 MDHEN and CDR2 SYDVKM. The CDR3 reads CASTQSGYSSTDTQYF. The CDR3 nucleotides are TGTGCCAGCACTCAGTCGGGCTACTCTAGCACAGATACGCAGTATTTT.

The V gene is TRBV4-1, the J gene TRBJ2-7; 9 bases align to TRBD1. J was trimmed by 6 bases and V by 3 bases; bases with no gene match: 9. The germline V gene has CDR1 MGHRA and CDR2 YSYEKL. CDR3 size: 15 residues. The CDR3 coding sequence is TGCGCCAGCAGCCAGAACCAACAGGGGGCGGCCGAGCAGTACTTC. It specifies CASSQNQQGAAEQYF.

This clone was detected only a few times. The V gene is TRBV30, the J gene TRBJ1-6; 9 bases line up with TRBD1. J gave up 12 bases and V 0 bases, and 3 bases lay outside the gene matches. CDR1 is GTSNPN and CDR2 is SVGIG in the germline V gene (reference sequence). This CDR3 has 13 amino acids. The CDR3 nucleotides are TGTGCCTGGAGTGTAACAGGGGGCGAACCCCTCCACTTT. Residues: CAWSVTGGEPLHF.